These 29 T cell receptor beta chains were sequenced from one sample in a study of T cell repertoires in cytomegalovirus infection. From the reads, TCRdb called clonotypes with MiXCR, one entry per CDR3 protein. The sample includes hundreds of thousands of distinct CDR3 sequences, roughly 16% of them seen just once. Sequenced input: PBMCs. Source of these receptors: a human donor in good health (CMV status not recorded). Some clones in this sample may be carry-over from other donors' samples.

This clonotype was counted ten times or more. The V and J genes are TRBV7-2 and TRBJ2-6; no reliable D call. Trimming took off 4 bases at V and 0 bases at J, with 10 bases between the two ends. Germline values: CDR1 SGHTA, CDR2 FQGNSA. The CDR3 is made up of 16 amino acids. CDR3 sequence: CASSSSPDSGANVLTF. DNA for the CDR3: TGTGCCAGCAGCTCCAGTCCTGACTCTGGGGCCAACGTCCTGACTTTC.

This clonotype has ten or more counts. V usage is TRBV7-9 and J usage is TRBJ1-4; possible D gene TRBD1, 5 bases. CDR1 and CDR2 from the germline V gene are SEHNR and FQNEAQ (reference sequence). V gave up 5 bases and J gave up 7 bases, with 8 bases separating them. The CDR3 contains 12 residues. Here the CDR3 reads CASSPQGEKLFF. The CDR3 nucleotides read TGTGCCAGCAGCCCCCAGGGTGAAAAACTGTTTTTT.

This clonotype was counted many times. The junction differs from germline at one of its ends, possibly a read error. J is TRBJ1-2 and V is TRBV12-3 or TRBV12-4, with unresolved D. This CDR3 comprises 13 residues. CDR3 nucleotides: TGTGCCAGCAGCTTAGGTCTGAACTATGGCTACACCTTC. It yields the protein CASSLGLNYGYTF.

Written as DNA, the CDR3 is TGTGCCAGCAGCTTGGGGCTAACGCGAGGTGAAGCTTTCTTT. Its protein is CASSLGLTRGEAFF. The chain has TRBV7-9 and TRBJ1-1, with a weak D call TRBD1 (5 bases). Looked up from germline, CDR1 is SEHNR and CDR2 is FQNEAQ (reference sequence). The CDR3 length is 14 residues. The V end was cut by 3 bases, the J end by 7 bases, with 15 bases between.

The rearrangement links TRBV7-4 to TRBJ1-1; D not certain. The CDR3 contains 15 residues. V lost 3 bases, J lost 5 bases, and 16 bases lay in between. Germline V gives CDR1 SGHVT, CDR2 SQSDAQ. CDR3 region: CASSLGSATATEAFF. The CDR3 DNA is TGTGCCAGCAGCTTGGGATCGGCTACGGCGACTGAAGCTTTCTTT.

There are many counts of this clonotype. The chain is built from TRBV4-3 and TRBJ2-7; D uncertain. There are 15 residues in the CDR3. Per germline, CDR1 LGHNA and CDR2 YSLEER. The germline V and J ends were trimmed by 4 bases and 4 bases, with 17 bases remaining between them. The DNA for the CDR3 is TGCGCCAGCAGCCCCTCTGGGGTGTGGGGTTACGAGCAGTACTTC. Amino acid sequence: CASSPSGVWGYEQYF.

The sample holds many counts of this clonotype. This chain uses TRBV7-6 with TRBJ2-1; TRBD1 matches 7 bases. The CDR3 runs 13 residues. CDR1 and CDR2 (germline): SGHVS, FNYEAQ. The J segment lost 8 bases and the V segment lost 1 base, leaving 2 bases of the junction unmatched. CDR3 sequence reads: CASSLGQGDEQFF. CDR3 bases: TGTGCCAGCAGCTTAGGACAGGGCGATGAGCAGTTCTTC.

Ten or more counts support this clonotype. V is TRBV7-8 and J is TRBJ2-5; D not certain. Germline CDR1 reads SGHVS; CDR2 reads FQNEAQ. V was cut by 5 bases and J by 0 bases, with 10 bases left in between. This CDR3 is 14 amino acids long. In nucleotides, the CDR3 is TGTGCCAGCAGCCGAGAATCGTACCAAGAGACCCAGTACTTC. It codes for CASSRESYQETQYF.

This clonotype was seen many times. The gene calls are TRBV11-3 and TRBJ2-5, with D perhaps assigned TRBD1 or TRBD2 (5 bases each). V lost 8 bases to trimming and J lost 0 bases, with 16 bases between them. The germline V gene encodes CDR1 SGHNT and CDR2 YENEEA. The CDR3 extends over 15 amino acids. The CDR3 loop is CASSRDGTYQETQYF. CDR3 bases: TGTGCCAGCTCCCGGGACGGAACTTACCAAGAGACCCAGTACTTC.

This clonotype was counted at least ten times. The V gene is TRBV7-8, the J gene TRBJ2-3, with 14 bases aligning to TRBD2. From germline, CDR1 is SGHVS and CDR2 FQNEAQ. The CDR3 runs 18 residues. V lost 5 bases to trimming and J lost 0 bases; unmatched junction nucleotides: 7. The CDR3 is CASSRGLAGASSTDTQYF. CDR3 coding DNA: TGTGCCAGCAGCAGGGGACTAGCGGGGGCCTCTAGCACAGATACGCAGTATTTT.

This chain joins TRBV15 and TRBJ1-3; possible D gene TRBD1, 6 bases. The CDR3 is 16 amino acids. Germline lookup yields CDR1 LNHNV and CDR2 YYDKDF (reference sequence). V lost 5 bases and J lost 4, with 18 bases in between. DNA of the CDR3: TGTGCCACCAGCTCTCAAAGGGGGATTTCAGGAAACACCATATATTTT. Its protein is CATSSQRGISGNTIYF.

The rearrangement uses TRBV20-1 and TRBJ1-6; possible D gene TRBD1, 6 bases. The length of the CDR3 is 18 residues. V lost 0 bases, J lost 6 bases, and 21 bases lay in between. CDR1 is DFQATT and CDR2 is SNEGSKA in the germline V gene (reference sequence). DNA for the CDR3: TGCAGTGCTAGAGATACAGGGAGAAGAATTAAGGGTAATTCACCCCTCCACTTT. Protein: CSARDTGRRIKGNSPLHF.

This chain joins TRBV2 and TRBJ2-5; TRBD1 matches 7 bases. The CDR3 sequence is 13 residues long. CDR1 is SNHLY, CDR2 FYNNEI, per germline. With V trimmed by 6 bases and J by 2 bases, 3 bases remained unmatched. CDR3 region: CASRDRAQETQYF. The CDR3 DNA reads TGTGCCAGCAGAGACAGGGCTCAAGAGACCCAGTACTTC.

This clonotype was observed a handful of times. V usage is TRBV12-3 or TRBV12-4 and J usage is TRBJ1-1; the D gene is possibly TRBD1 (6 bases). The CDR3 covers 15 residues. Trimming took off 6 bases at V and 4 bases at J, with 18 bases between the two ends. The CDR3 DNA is TGTGCCAGCAGACCCAGGGTGGGGGGGCGCACTGAAGCTTTCTTT. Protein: CASRPRVGGRTEAFF.

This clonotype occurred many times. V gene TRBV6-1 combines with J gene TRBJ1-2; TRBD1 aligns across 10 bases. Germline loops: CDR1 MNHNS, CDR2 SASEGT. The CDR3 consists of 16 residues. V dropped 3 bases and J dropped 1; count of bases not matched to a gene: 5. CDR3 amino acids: CASSDRTGGDNYGYTF. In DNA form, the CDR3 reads TGTGCCAGCAGTGATCGGACAGGGGGTGATAACTATGGCTACACCTTC.

In nucleotides, the CDR3 is TGTGCCAGCAGTGCCCCGGGGGGGGGCACAGATACGCAGTATTTT. Its translation: CASSAPGGGTDTQYF. The genes are TRBV28 and TRBJ2-3; TRBD2 agrees at 8 bases. V trimming: 5 bases; J trimming: 1 base; junction bases outside the gene matches: 5. Germline V gives CDR1 MDHEN, CDR2 SYDVKM. The CDR3 is 15 residues long.

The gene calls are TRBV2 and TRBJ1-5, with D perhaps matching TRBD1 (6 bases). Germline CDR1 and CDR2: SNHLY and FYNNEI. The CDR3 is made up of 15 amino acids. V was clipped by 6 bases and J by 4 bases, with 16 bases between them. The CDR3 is CASSERGTINQPQHF. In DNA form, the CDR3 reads TGTGCCAGCAGCGAGAGAGGGACAATAAATCAGCCCCAGCATTTT.

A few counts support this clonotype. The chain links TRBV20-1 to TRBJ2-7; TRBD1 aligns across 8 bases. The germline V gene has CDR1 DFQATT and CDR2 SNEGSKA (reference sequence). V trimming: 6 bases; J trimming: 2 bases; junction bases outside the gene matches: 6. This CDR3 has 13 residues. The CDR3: CSAPTTGAYEQYF. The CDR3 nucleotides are TGCAGTGCCCCCACGACAGGGGCCTACGAGCAGTACTTC.

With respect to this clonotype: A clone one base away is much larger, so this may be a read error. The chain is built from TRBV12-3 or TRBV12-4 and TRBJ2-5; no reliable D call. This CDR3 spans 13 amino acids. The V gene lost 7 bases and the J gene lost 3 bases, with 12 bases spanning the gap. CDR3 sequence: CASTDWVKETQYF. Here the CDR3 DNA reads TGTGCCAGCACAGACTGGGTAAAAGAGACCCAGTACTTC.

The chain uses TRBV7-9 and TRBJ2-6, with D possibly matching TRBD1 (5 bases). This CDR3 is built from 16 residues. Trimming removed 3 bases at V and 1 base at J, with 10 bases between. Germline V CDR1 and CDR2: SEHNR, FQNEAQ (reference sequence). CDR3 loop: CASSFLRVSGANVLTF. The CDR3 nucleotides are TGTGCCAGCAGCTTCCTCAGGGTGTCTGGGGCCAACGTCCTGACTTTC.

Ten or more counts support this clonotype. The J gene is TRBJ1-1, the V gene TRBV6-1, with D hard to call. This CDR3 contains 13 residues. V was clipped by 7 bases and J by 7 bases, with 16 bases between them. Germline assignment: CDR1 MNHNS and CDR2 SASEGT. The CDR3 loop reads CASTKTMGIEAFF. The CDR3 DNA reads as TGTGCCAGCACCAAAACCATGGGGATTGAAGCTTTCTTT.

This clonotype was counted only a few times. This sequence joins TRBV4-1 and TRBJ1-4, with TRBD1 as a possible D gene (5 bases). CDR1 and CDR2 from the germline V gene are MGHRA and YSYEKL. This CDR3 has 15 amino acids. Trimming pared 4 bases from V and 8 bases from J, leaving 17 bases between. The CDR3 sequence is CASSLGRTTREKLFF. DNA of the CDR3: TGCGCCAGCAGCCTCGGAAGGACAACGAGGGAAAAACTGTTTTTT.

CDR3 protein: CAISGGANVLTF. DNA for the CDR3: TGTGCCATATCAGGGGGGGCCAACGTCCTGACTTTC. This chain uses TRBV2 with TRBJ2-6; the D gene is possibly TRBD1 (5 bases). V dropped 10 bases and J dropped 4 bases, with 8 bases sitting between them. Germline assignment: CDR1 SNHLY and CDR2 FYNNEI. The CDR3 runs 12 residues. The full variable domain, completed using reference TRBV2 and TRBJ2-6, is EPEVTQTPSHQVTQMGQEVILRCVPISNHLYFYWYRQILGQKVEFLVSFYNNEISEKSEIFDDQFSVERPDGSNFTLKIRSTKLEDSAMYFCAISGGANVLTFGAGSRLTVL.

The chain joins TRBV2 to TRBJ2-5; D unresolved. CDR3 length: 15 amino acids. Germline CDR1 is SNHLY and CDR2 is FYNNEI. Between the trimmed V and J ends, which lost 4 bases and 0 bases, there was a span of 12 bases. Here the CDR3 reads CASSGARAYQETQYF. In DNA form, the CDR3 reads TGTGCCAGCAGTGGCGCTCGCGCCTACCAAGAGACCCAGTACTTC.

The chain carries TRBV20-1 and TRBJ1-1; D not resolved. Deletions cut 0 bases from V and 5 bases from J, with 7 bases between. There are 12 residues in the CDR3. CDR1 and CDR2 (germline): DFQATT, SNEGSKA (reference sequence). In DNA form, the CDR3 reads TGCAGTGCTAGAGAAATCTATACTGAAGCTTTCTTT. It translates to CSAREIYTEAFF.

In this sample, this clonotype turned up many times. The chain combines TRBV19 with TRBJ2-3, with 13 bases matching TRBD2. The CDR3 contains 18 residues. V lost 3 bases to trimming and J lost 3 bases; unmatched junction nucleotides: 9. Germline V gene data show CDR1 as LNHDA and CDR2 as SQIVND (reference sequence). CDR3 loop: CASSMGLAGSWTTDTQYF. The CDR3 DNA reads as TGTGCCAGTAGTATGGGACTAGCGGGGTCATGGACTACAGATACGCAGTATTTT.

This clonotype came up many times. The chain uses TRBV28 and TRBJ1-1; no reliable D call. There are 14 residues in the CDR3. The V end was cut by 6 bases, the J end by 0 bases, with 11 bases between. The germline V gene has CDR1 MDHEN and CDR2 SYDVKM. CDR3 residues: CASRMGSMNTEAFF. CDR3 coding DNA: TGTGCCAGCAGAATGGGCAGCATGAACACTGAAGCTTTCTTT.

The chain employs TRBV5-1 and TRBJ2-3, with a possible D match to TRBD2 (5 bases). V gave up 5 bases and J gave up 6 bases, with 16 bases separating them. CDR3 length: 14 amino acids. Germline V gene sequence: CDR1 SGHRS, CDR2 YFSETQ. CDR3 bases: TGCGCCAGCAGTCCTGGACTCCCGGGGGATACGCAGTATTTT. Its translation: CASSPGLPGDTQYF.

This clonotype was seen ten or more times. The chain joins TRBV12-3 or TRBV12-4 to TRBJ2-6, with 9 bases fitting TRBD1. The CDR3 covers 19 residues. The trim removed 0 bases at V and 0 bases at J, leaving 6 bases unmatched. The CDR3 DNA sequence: TGTGCCAGCAGTTTAGCTCTTTGGACAGGGGACTCTGGGGCCAACGTCCTGACTTTC. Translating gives CASSLALWTGDSGANVLTF.